This entry describes one T cell receptor beta chain. The authors ran a second PCR of about 6 to 11 cycles using a sample-barcoded 5' primer and a J-beta primer mix. Via MiXCR, TCRdb re-called the 5' RACE reads, giving one row per CDR3 protein. The sample consists of about 970,000 distinct CDR3 sequences, approximately 50% of them appearing once. This entry comes from a study of blood T cells in healthy people across ages. CDR1 is KGHDR, CDR2 SFDVKD, per germline. The CDR3 loop spans 15 amino acids. V lost 3 bases to trimming and J lost 3 bases, with 13 bases between them. The source of this sequence is a woman aged 60 to 75 in good health. The rearrangement uses TRBV24-1 and TRBJ2-5; D gene uncertain. Sequencing was performed on blood. CDR3 sequence (DNA): TGTGCCACCAGTGATCTGGGCACCACCGAAGAGACCCAGTACTTC. It codes for CATSDLGTTEETQYF.